These 9 T cell receptor beta chains were all obtained from the same sample, sequenced in a study of monozygotic twins with inflammatory bowel disease. Each CDR3 protein gets one entry in TCRdb, which reprocessed the 5' RACE reads and gives no DNA. The listing contains some 200,000 distinct CDR3 sequences. The sample taken for sequencing was blood. These receptors all stem from a human donor with ulcerative colitis or Crohn's disease, or a healthy co-twin of an affected twin (not recorded which).

This chain uses TRBV12-2 with TRBJ1-5; TCRdb gives TRBD1 as the D gene, but with no DNA this cannot be confirmed. TRBV12-2 is marked as a pseudogene. This CDR3 comprises 16 residues. The CDR3: CASRLMTGDSNQPQHF.

The chain has TRBV24-1 and TRBJ2-3; the D call of TRBD1 rests on TCRdb alone, since no DNA is present to check it. The CDR3 contains 16 residues. CDR1 and CDR2 from the germline V gene are KGHDR and SFDVKD. The CDR3 loop reads CATSDTKTGEMHTQYF.

The CDR3 region is CASSFTEGAGVRTEAFF. J is TRBJ1-1 and V is TRBV5-1; with no DNA, the TCRdb D assignment of TRBD1 cannot be verified. Looked up from germline, CDR1 is SGHRS and CDR2 is YFSETQ. The CDR3 runs to 17 residues.

This rearrangement joins TRBV5-6 to TRBJ1-4; TCRdb reports TRBD1, a call that lacks DNA to check it against. Germline assignment: CDR1 SGHDT and CDR2 YYEEEE. CDR3 size: 16 residues. The chain's CDR3 is CASTSNQDRLNEKLFF.

The chain recombines TRBV18 with TRBJ2-3; TCRdb gives TRBD1 as the D gene, but with no DNA this cannot be confirmed. The germline gives CDR1 KGHSH, CDR2 LQKENI. The CDR3 runs to 15 residues. The CDR3 protein is CASSRAGTLTDTQYF.

This sequence joins TRBV5-6 and TRBJ1-2. Germline V lookup: CDR1 SGHDT, CDR2 YYEEEE. The CDR3 is 14 amino acids. The CDR3 region is CASSLVGRPRSYTF.

The chain joins TRBV24-1 to TRBJ2-1; the TCRdb D gene call, TRBD1, has no DNA to confirm it. The CDR3 covers 14 residues. Looked up from germline, CDR1 is KGHDR and CDR2 is SFDVKD. CDR3 sequence: CATSDPRQGLGQFF.

V is TRBV3-1 and J is TRBJ1-4. This CDR3 has 16 residues. CDR1 and CDR2 (germline): LGHDT, YNNKEL (reference sequence). CDR3 loop: CASSPWTDATNEKLFF.

The rearrangement joins TRBV20-1 to TRBJ2-7; the TCRdb D gene call, TRBD1, has no DNA to confirm it. The CDR3 has 14 residues. Germline loops: CDR1 DFQATT, CDR2 SNEGSKA (reference sequence). CDR3 amino acids: CSANSGTGPNEQYF.